A selection of T cell receptor beta chains follows, all from one sample in a study of T cells after yellow fever vaccination. Using its own MiXCR run on the 5' RACE reads, TCRdb lists one record per CDR3 protein. The sample shows some 340,000 distinct CDR3 sequences, roughly 10% of them seen only once. Specimen: CD4+ T cells sorted from PBMCs, collected 45 days after the yellow fever booster vaccination. The receptors originated from a man between 18 and 35 years old who received the YFV17D yellow fever vaccine. The CDR3 runs from the conserved cysteine through the conserved F or W. Fields, in order: J gene, V gene, clone size, D gene, CDR3 protein, CDR3 DNA. A D gene is named only where the DNA matches it firmly. Clone size is not always given. Where it is, it says once, few, many or a class for expanded clones.

j_gene: TRBJ1-6
v_gene: TRBV20-1
abundance: -
d_gene: -
CDR3aa: CSAAAGREGSPLHF
CDR3nt: TGCAGTGCCGCCGCCGGCAGGGAGGGTTCACCCCTCCACTTT

j_gene: TRBJ2-5
v_gene: TRBV25-1
abundance: -
d_gene: -
CDR3aa: CASSEGSGQETQYF
CDR3nt: TGTGCCAGCAGTGAAGGGAGTGGCCAAGAGACCCAGTACTTC

j_gene: TRBJ2-7
v_gene: TRBV6-6
abundance: -
d_gene: TRBD1
CDR3aa: CASRPDLTGREQYF
CDR3nt: TGTGCCAGCAGACCCGATCTGACAGGGAGAGAGCAGTACTTC

j_gene: TRBJ1-2
v_gene: TRBV7-2
abundance: -
d_gene: -
CDR3aa: CASSPELGYTF
CDR3nt: TGTGCCAGCAGCCCCGAGCTCGGCTACACCTTC

j_gene: TRBJ2-5
v_gene: TRBV7-2
abundance: -
d_gene: -
CDR3aa: CASSQKRASGSGETQYF
CDR3nt: TGTGCCAGCAGCCAGAAGAGAGCCTCGGGGTCCGGGGAGACCCAGTACTTC

j_gene: TRBJ1-2
v_gene: TRBV7-9
abundance: few
d_gene: -
CDR3aa: CASSPLNYGYTF
CDR3nt: TGTGCCAGCAGCCCCCTGAACTATGGCTACACCTTC

j_gene: TRBJ1-2
v_gene: TRBV27
abundance: few
d_gene: -
CDR3aa: CATRRFGEMTANYGYTF
CDR3nt: TGTGCCACCAGAAGGTTTGGGGAGATGACAGCAAACTATGGCTACACCTTC

j_gene: TRBJ1-2
v_gene: TRBV5-1
abundance: few
d_gene: TRBD1
CDR3aa: CASSYGQGDGYTF
CDR3nt: TGCGCCAGCAGCTACGGACAGGGAGATGGCTACACCTTC

j_gene: TRBJ1-5
v_gene: TRBV4-1
abundance: -
d_gene: TRBD1
CDR3aa: CASSQGQGARQPQHF
CDR3nt: TGCGCCAGCAGCCAAGGTCAGGGGGCGAGGCAGCCCCAGCATTTT

j_gene: TRBJ2-3
v_gene: TRBV20-1
abundance: few
d_gene: -
CDR3aa: CSAPLEGTDTQYF
CDR3nt: TGCAGTGCCCCCCTAGAAGGCACAGATACGCAGTATTTT

j_gene: TRBJ2-4
v_gene: TRBV12-3/TRBV12-4
abundance: -
d_gene: -
CDR3aa: CASSLGTRLAKNIQYF
CDR3nt: TGTGCCAGCAGTTTAGGGACACGTCTAGCCAAAAACATTCAGTACTTC

j_gene: TRBJ2-4
v_gene: TRBV2
abundance: many
d_gene: -
CDR3aa: CASGYAKNIQYF
CDR3nt: TGTGCCAGCGGGTACGCCAAAAACATTCAGTACTTC

j_gene: TRBJ1-6
v_gene: TRBV21-1
abundance: few
d_gene: -
CDR3aa: CASRSGSTLHF
CDR3nt: TGTGCCAGCCGGTCTGGATCCACCCTCCACTTT

j_gene: TRBJ1-1
v_gene: TRBV4-3
abundance: -
d_gene: TRBD1
CDR3aa: CASRNRDRGSEAFF
CDR3nt: TGCGCCAGCAGAAACCGGGACAGGGGCAGTGAAGCTTTCTTT

j_gene: TRBJ2-2
v_gene: TRBV29-1
abundance: many
d_gene: TRBD2
CDR3aa: CSAGSGGSIGELFF
CDR3nt: TGCAGCGCCGGGAGCGGGGGGAGTATCGGGGAGCTGTTTTTT

j_gene: TRBJ1-2
v_gene: TRBV19
abundance: -
d_gene: TRBD1
CDR3aa: CASSIFPGQLKGYTF
CDR3nt: TGTGCCAGTAGTATTTTTCCGGGACAGTTGAAAGGCTACACCTTC

j_gene: TRBJ1-2
v_gene: TRBV5-6
abundance: once
d_gene: -
CDR3aa: CASSSTGRDYGYTF
CDR3nt: TGTGCCAGCAGCTCTACAGGGAGGGACTATGGCTACACCTTC

j_gene: TRBJ2-1
v_gene: TRBV20-1
abundance: few
d_gene: -
CDR3aa: CSAQHGFHEQFF
CDR3nt: TGCAGTGCACAACACGGATTCCATGAGCAGTTCTTC

j_gene: TRBJ1-4
v_gene: TRBV24-1
abundance: few
d_gene: TRBD1
CDR3aa: CATSEWTGSSEKLFF
CDR3nt: TGTGCCACCAGTGAGTGGACAGGGTCGTCGGAAAAACTGTTTTTT

j_gene: TRBJ2-7
v_gene: TRBV6-5
abundance: few
d_gene: -
CDR3aa: CASSYSTGYEQYF
CDR3nt: TGTGCCAGCAGTTACTCGACGGGGTACGAGCAGTACTTC

j_gene: TRBJ1-5
v_gene: TRBV12-5
abundance: few
d_gene: -
CDR3aa: CASGQGDDQPQHF
CDR3nt: TGTGCTAGTGGCCAGGGCGACGATCAGCCCCAGCATTTT

j_gene: TRBJ2-7
v_gene: TRBV7-2
abundance: -
d_gene: TRBD2
CDR3aa: CASSSPGGNQYF
CDR3nt: TGTGCCAGCAGCTCTCCGGGGGGGAATCAGTACTTC

j_gene: TRBJ2-1
v_gene: TRBV5-1
abundance: few
d_gene: -
CDR3aa: CASSLDVSYNEQFF
CDR3nt: TGCGCCAGCAGCTTGGACGTCTCCTACAATGAGCAGTTCTTC

j_gene: TRBJ1-5
v_gene: TRBV18
abundance: few
d_gene: TRBD1
CDR3aa: CASSPGTGLNQPQHF
CDR3nt: TGTGCCAGCTCACCGGGGACAGGACTCAATCAGCCCCAGCATTTT

j_gene: TRBJ2-2
v_gene: TRBV14
abundance: -
d_gene: -
CDR3aa: CASSKRIAGATGELFF
CDR3nt: TGTGCCAGCAGCAAAAGAATCGCAGGGGCCACCGGGGAGCTGTTTTTT